This T cell receptor (beta chain) was found in a study of blood T cell repertoires in COVID-19. The V and J ends lost 8 bases and 3 bases respectively, with 19 bases between them. The CDR3 length is 16 residues. Germline V CDR1 and CDR2: SNHLY, FYNNEI. Participants were aged about 18 to 89 years from about two dozen US areas. Using immunoSEQ multiplex PCR, the repertoire was profiled, and TCRdb retains in-frame clones only, with some absent. The table lists approximately 170,000 clones, approximately 91% of them singletons. This receptor was taken from a woman under 30 who had recovered from COVID-19. The sample was PBMCs or T cells enriched from blood (not recorded which). The J gene is TRBJ2-2, the V gene TRBV2, with D perhaps matching TRBD2 (6 bases). The CDR3 reads CASAFGGNVYTGELFF. The CDR3, as DNA: TGTGCCAGCGCATTTGGGGGGAACGTGTACACCGGGGAGCTGTTTTTT.